Each of the 30 T cell receptor beta chains below was sequenced from the same sample in a study of tumor and adjacent non-tumor tissue in lung cancer. RNA was extracted from bulk tissue without any cell sorting. TCRbeta libraries were built with three rounds of nested PCR, modified from ARM-PCR. TCRdb passed the multiplex PCR reads through MiXCR, listing each CDR3 protein once. The sample contains 65,000 to 75,000 distinct CDR3 sequences, about 80% of which appear only once. Sequencing was carried out using lung tumor tissue. Source of these receptors: a man in his sixties with non-small cell lung cancer.

This clonotype was counted between two and nine times. This may come from a read error, since a much larger clone is one base off. J is TRBJ2-7 and V is TRBV12-3 or TRBV12-4; D is undetermined. The CDR3 has 11 amino acids. The CDR3: CASSLRYERYF. As DNA, the CDR3 is TGTGCCAGCAGTTTACGGTACGAGCGGTACTTC.

The count of this clonotype is one. No conserved phenylalanine or tryptophan is present at the end of the CDR3, so a read error is the likely explanation. Because the CDR3's place on the DNA is in doubt, the DNA is left out and the CDR3 is given as listed by TCRdb. V and J are TRBV10-1 and TRBJ2-7. CDR1 and CDR2 (germline): WNHNN, SYGVQD (reference sequence). The CDR3 numbers 12 amino acids, ends counted. The CDR3 is CASRDFAYEHYY.

Comments on this clonotype: A much larger clone differs from this one at a single base, so this may be a read error. J is TRBJ2-7 and V is TRBV7-9; TRBD1 aligns across 7 bases. This CDR3 region has 14 residues. CDR1 is SEHNR and CDR2 is FQNEAQ in the germline V gene (reference sequence). J was trimmed by 4 bases and V by 4 bases; bases with no gene match: 7. CDR3: CASSSQGTFYEQYF. DNA for the CDR3: TGTGCCAGCAGCTCACAGGGGACGTTTTACGAGCAGTACTTC.

On this clonotype: At one end, the junction sequence differs from germline, possibly due to a read error. This rearrangement joins TRBV5-5 to TRBJ1-6, with TRBD1 matching over 7 bases. Germline-derived CDR1 and CDR2 are SGHKS and YYEKEE (reference sequence). This CDR3 has 15 residues. The CDR3 coding sequence is TGTGTCAGCAGCTTGGATTTGCAGGGGGGATCACCCCCCCACTTT. It codes for CVSSLDLQGGSPPHF.

The chain combines TRBV24-1 with TRBJ2-2, with no clear D. The germline V gene encodes CDR1 KGHDR and CDR2 SFDVKD. Trimming left V 6 bases short and J 1 base short, with 11 bases between. The CDR3 consists of 15 residues. The CDR3 reads CATSNLMGNTGELFF. The CDR3 region has the DNA TGTGCCACCAGTAACTTGATGGGGAACACCGGGGAGCTGTTTTTT.

Of note for this clonotype: One end of the junction is discordant with germline, which a read error may explain. The chain is built from TRBV20-1 and TRBJ2-2; maybe TRBD1 (6 bases). The germline gives CDR1 DFQATT, CDR2 SNEGSKA (reference sequence). There are 14 residues in the CDR3. The CDR3 nucleotides are TGCAGTGCTTATTTTACAGGGAACATCGGGGAGCTGTTTTTT. This translates into CSAYFTGNIGELFF.

As concerns this clonotype: A much larger clone lies one base from this, so it may be a read error. This chain uses TRBV30 with TRBJ1-6; TRBD1 matches 7 bases. This CDR3 comprises 14 residues. Germline V CDR1 and CDR2: GTSNPN, SVGIG (reference sequence). The CDR3 DNA reads TGTGCCTGGAGTAGGCCAGGGGGTGAATCACCCCTCCGCTTT. The encoded protein is CAWSRPGGESPLRF.

This clonotype was counted a few times. A much larger clone sits a single nucleotide away, making a read error possible. The chain couples TRBV6-6 to TRBJ1-1; no definite D call. Germline V gene data show CDR1 as MNHNY and CDR2 as SVGAGI (reference sequence). The V and J ends lost 0 bases and 7 bases respectively, with 9 bases between them. The CDR3 runs to 13 residues. CDR3 DNA: TGTGCCAGCAGTTACTCGAGTCTCAATGAAGCTTTCTTT. Amino acid sequence: CASSYSSLNEAFF.

The V gene is TRBV20-1, the J gene TRBJ2-5; 7 bases agree with TRBD2. The CDR3 loop spans 14 amino acids. The V segment lost 6 bases and the J segment 5 bases; nucleotides outside the gene matches: 12. Germline-derived CDR1 and CDR2 are DFQATT and SNEGSKA (reference sequence). CDR3 region: CSAHGGTQTETQYF. The CDR3 nucleotides read TGCAGTGCCCACGGGGGGACTCAGACTGAGACCCAGTACTTC.

This clonotype has a handful of counts. Germline and junction disagree at one end, which may indicate a read error. The J gene is TRBJ2-2, the V gene TRBV10-3; D is possibly TRBD2 (5 bases). The CDR3 spans 14 residues. CDR1 and CDR2 (germline): ENHRY, SYGVKD. CDR3 nucleotide sequence: TGTGACATCAACACCGGGATTGGAACCGAGGAGCTGTTTTTT. Translating it yields CDINTGIGTEELFF.

Comments on this clonotype: The CDR3 ends on some other residue instead of the conserved phenylalanine or tryptophan, so this is likely a read error. V and J are TRBV5-5 and TRBJ2-2; a possible D gene is TRBD1 (6 bases). Per the germline V gene, CDR1 is SGHKS and CDR2 is YYEKEE (reference sequence). This CDR3 contains 17 residues. Trimming left V 6 bases short and J 2 bases short, with 20 bases between. CDR3 protein: CASNYENAQGNTGELFL. The CDR3 nucleotides are TGTGCCAGCAACTACGAAAATGCACAGGGAAACACCGGGGAGCTGTTTCTT.

This clonotype was seen just once. Sequence at one end of the junction differs from germline and may be a read error. The chain employs TRBV20-1 and TRBJ2-1; a weak D match, TRBD2 (5 bases). Germline V gene data show CDR1 as DFQATT and CDR2 as SNEGSKA (reference sequence). CDR3 length: 12 residues. This CDR3 reads CSARSAGNEEFF. CDR3 sequence (DNA): TGCAGTGCTAGATCTGCGGGCAATGAGGAGTTCTTC.

This clonotype was observed a single time. One junction end does not reproduce the germline sequence, and a read error may be involved. This chain links TRBV10-3 with TRBJ1-5; TRBD1 might be the D (6 bases). The CDR3 sequence is 14 residues long. In germline, CDR1 is ENHRY, CDR2 SYGVKD. For the CDR3, the DNA is TGTGCCATCAGCGGGACATCGAGCGATCAGGCCCAGAATTTT. Its translation: CAISGTSSDQAQNF.

This clonotype was seen at least ten times. The chain joins TRBV30 to TRBJ2-7, with 8 bases lining up with TRBD2. V gave up 2 bases and J gave up 6 bases; unmatched junction bases: 6. The CDR3 covers 13 residues. Germline CDR1 and CDR2: GTSNPN and SVGIG (reference sequence). The CDR3 reads CAWSFIRGGEQYF. The CDR3 bases are TGTGCCTGGAGTTTTATCCGGGGGGGCGAGCAGTACTTC.

This clonotype was counted a few times. The rearrangement uses TRBV6-1 and TRBJ2-1; 8 nucleotides match TRBD1. The germline gives CDR1 MNHNS, CDR2 SASEGT. The trim removed 7 bases at V and 7 bases at J, leaving 15 bases unmatched. The CDR3 extends over 16 amino acids. Here the CDR3 reads CASNDPLETGVNEQFF. The CDR3 DNA reads as TGTGCCAGCAATGACCCGCTTGAGACAGGGGTAAATGAGCAGTTCTTC.

This clonotype appeared many times. The CDR3 DNA sequence: TGCGCCAGCAGCTTGGAGTCCCCTAGCCACGAGCAGTACTTC. Translated: CASSLESPSHEQYF. J is TRBJ2-7 and V is TRBV5-1; maybe TRBD2 (5 bases). Trimming cost V 0 bases and J 5 bases, with 12 bases left between them. The CDR3 covers 14 residues. Germline loops: CDR1 SGHRS, CDR2 YFSETQ.

The chain uses TRBV29-1 and TRBJ2-6, with D perhaps matching TRBD2 (5 bases). V shed 7 bases and J shed 4 bases, with 17 bases lying between them. The CDR3 is 15 amino acids. Germline CDR1 is SQVTM and CDR2 is ANQGSEA. The CDR3: CSARASSLGANVLTF. The DNA of the CDR3 is TGCAGCGCGAGGGCTTCTAGTTTGGGGGCCAACGTCCTGACTTTC.

CDR3 in DNA: TGTGCCAGCAGTTCCGCCGGACTATCGGGTTATGGAGACACCGGGGAGCTGTTTTTT. Residues: CASSSAGLSGYGDTGELFF. V gene TRBV6-2 or TRBV6-3 combines with J gene TRBJ2-2, with D perhaps TRBD2 (6 bases). Deletions cut 4 bases from V and 3 bases from J, with 24 bases between. Germline loops: CDR1 MNHEY, CDR2 SVGEGT. There are 19 residues in the CDR3.

In this sample, this clonotype turned up many times. This chain links TRBV6-5 with TRBJ1-2; D uncertain. The CDR3 extends over 14 amino acids. V lost 2 bases, J lost 6 bases, and 13 bases lay in between. Per the germline V gene, CDR1 is MNHEY and CDR2 is SVGAGI. As DNA, the CDR3 is TGTGCCAGCAGTTACGGGGAAGGCGGTAATGGCTACACCTTC. Encoded protein: CASSYGEGGNGYTF.

In regard to this clonotype: The junction does not match germline at one end; this may be a read error. The CDR3 reads CSVVLGCSFNEQFF. As DNA, the CDR3 is TGCAGTGTTGTTTTGGGATGCTCCTTCAATGAGCAGTTCTTC. V and J are TRBV29-1 and TRBJ2-1; D remains ambiguous. The germline gives CDR1 SQVTM, CDR2 ANQGSEA. CDR3 length: 14 residues.

With respect to this clonotype: One end of the junction varies from germline; a read error may be responsible. The rearrangement uses TRBV7-9 and TRBJ2-6; D unclear. The CDR3 is made up of 14 amino acids. Germline V CDR1 and CDR2: SEHNR, FQNEAQ (reference sequence). The CDR3 DNA is TGTGCCAACAGCTTGTACTCTGGGTCCAACGTCCTGACTTTC. Amino acid sequence: CANSLYSGSNVLTF. The full variable domain, its missing parts supplied by reference TRBV7-9 and TRBJ2-6, is DTGVSQNPRHKITKRGQNVTFRCDPISEHNRLYWYRQTLGQGPEFLTYFQNEAQLEKSRLLSDRFSAERPKGSFSTLEIQRTEQGDSAMYLCANSLYSGSNVLTFGAGSRLTVL.

Notes on this clonotype: Mismatch with germline at one junction end may stem from a read error. The V gene is TRBV20-1, the J gene TRBJ1-5; no clear D. Germline CDR1 is DFQATT and CDR2 is SNEGSKA (reference sequence). The CDR3 runs 13 residues. CDR3 nucleotide sequence: TGCAGTCCTAGCGTTGGGCTACGTCAGCCCCAGCATTTT. Protein sequence: CSPSVGLRQPQHF.

Remarks on this clonotype: One end of the junction does not line up with germline, which may come from a read error. The chain employs TRBV20-1 and TRBJ2-2, with D maybe TRBD2 (6 bases). From germline, CDR1 is DFQATT and CDR2 SNEGSKA (reference sequence). The CDR3 runs 13 residues. CDR3 amino acids: CSARAAGPGELFF. In nucleotides, the CDR3 is TGCAGTGCTAGGGCAGCGGGTCCCGGGGAGTTGTTTTTT.

In regard to this clonotype: This may come from a read error, since a much larger clone is one base off. No conserved phenylalanine or tryptophan ends this CDR3, so it is likely a read error. This chain joins TRBV10-1 and TRBJ2-7, with 10 bases lining up with TRBD1. This CDR3 has 14 residues. V trimming: 3 bases; J trimming: 3 bases; junction bases outside the gene matches: 2. The germline gives CDR1 WNHNN, CDR2 SYGVQD (reference sequence). CDR3 protein: CASSDGDRGYEQYS. The CDR3 nucleotides read TGCGCCAGCAGTGATGGGGACAGGGGCTACGAGCAGTACTCC.

Note on this clonotype: One end of the junction does not line up with germline, which may come from a read error. This CDR3 reads CDSNYLPTGGDTQYF. CDR3 sequence (DNA): TGTGACAGCAATTATCTCCCCACGGGAGGAGATACGCAGTATTTT. The chain couples TRBV6-6 to TRBJ2-3; 7 bases are shared with TRBD2. The germline V gene encodes CDR1 MNHNY and CDR2 SVGAGI (reference sequence). The CDR3 runs 15 residues.

Regarding this clonotype: One junction end disagrees with the germline gene, perhaps due to a read error. V usage is TRBV5-4 and J usage is TRBJ2-1, with D possibly matching TRBD1 (5 bases). This CDR3 has 15 residues. Germline CDR1 and CDR2: SGHNT and YYREEE (reference sequence). Here the CDR3 reads CANSLVGKGYNEQFF. In DNA form, the CDR3 reads TGTGCCAACAGCTTGGTTGGGAAGGGGTACAATGAGCAGTTCTTC.

The V gene is TRBV29-1, the J gene TRBJ2-2; D is ambiguous. The CDR3 extends over 12 amino acids. V lost 7 bases and J lost 13, with 19 bases in between. CDR1 is SQVTM and CDR2 is ANQGSEA in the germline V gene. The chain's CDR3 is CSGAVTAVVLFF. DNA of the CDR3: TGCAGCGGGGCGGTGACGGCCGTGGTGCTGTTTTTT.

The chain combines TRBV6-1 with TRBJ2-5; tentative D call: TRBD1 (6 bases). V lost 8 bases to trimming and J lost 5 bases, with 15 bases between them. CDR1 MNHNS and CDR2 SASEGT come from the germline V gene. CDR3 length: 13 amino acids. The CDR3 protein is CASGGQISETQYF. Written as DNA, the CDR3 is TGTGCCAGCGGTGGACAGATTTCGGAGACCCAGTACTTC.

The chain has TRBV6-1 and TRBJ1-1; tentatively, D is TRBD1 (6 bases). From germline, CDR1 is MNHNS and CDR2 SASEGT. The CDR3 has 14 amino acids. Trimming removed 9 bases at V and 7 bases at J, with 21 bases between. CDR3 sequence: CARSFSGGQDEAFF. Written as DNA, the CDR3 is TGTGCCAGAAGTTTCAGTGGGGGGCAAGATGAAGCTTTCTTT.

V is TRBV20-1 and J is TRBJ1-1; TRBD1 agrees at 10 bases. From germline, CDR1 is DFQATT and CDR2 SNEGSKA (reference sequence). The length of the CDR3 is 13 residues. The CDR3 is CTAAGTGATEAFF. Here the CDR3 DNA reads TGCACAGCTGCTGGGACAGGGGCCACTGAAGCTTTCTTT.